Below, one T cell receptor beta chain is given with its context. Ten or more counts support this clonotype. This clone's antigen is unknown. One base away there is no much larger clone; base qualities are not given. The germline V and J ends show losses of 0 bases and 4 bases respectively, and no gene match explains 3 bases of the junction. Measured from the cysteine to the phenylalanine, the CDR3 is 14 residues long. The CDR3 DNA has 42 bases and is translated from base 1. Taken from the germline V gene (reference sequence), the CDR1 and CDR2 loops are DFQATT and SNEGSKA. These data are taken from a study of T-cell reconstitution after alpha-beta-depleted transplantation in children (TCRdb year 2016). Describing the broader study: The study quantitatively tracked T-cell immune reconstitution after TCRalphabeta/CD19-depleted allogeneic hematopoietic cell transplantation in children using TCR repertoire profiling.

The library came from PCR. For sequencing, an Illumina HiSeq 2500 was employed. To normalize quantification of the TCRbeta repertoire, the TCR libraries were built with molecular barcoding that relied on unique molecular identifiers. The public sequencing data were trimmed at Q25 with fastp and processed into clonotypes with MiXCR by TCRdb, which kept only in-frame beta chains. Identical CDR3 proteins give one entry, which carries the most common genes and DNA. In this sample the table shows approximately 400,000 distinct CDR3 sequences, around 9.9% of which occur a single time. Clones ranked in the top ten supply nearly 5.5% of the sample.

This sequence was found in a human donor who donated a stem cell graft to a child with acute myeloid leukemia. The chain links TRBV20-1 with TRBJ2-3, with TRBD1 identical over 8 junction bases. Sequencing used PBMCs from the stem cell graft donor, obtained from the stem cell graft. The CDR3 protein sequence reads: CSARDRGRADTQYF. The sequenced DNA: TGCAGTGCTAGAGACAGGGGGCGCGCAGATACGCAGTATTTT.